A single sample is the source of the 30 T cell receptor beta chains below, sequenced in a study of shared clonotypes between healthy human individuals. Some clones are missing from TCRdb's copy, which holds only in-frame ones; the method was immunoSEQ multiplex PCR. The repertoire consists of about 2.4 million clones, with roughly 92% occurring once and the leading ten covering roughly 0.15%. Sequencing was done on a sample of naive CD4+ T cells sorted from blood. The subset: CD45RA+ positively selected. All receptors come from a man between 18 and 35 years old in good health.

The rearrangement links TRBV19 to TRBJ2-4, with TRBD1 matching over 9 bases. The junction had 3 bases not matched to a gene; V was cut back by 4 bases and J by 8 bases. CDR3 length: 13 amino acids. Germline CDR1 is LNHDA and CDR2 is SQIVND (reference sequence). This CDR3 is CASSRRDRDIQYF. CDR3 nucleotide sequence: TGTGCCAGTAGTAGAAGGGACAGGGACATTCAGTACTTC.

As concerns this clone: One junction end does not reproduce the germline sequence, and a read error may be involved. The chain has TRBV2 and TRBJ1-4, with 8 bases that match TRBD1. CDR3 length: 10 amino acids. The germline CDR1 and CDR2 sequences are SNHLY and FYNNEI. The CDR3 region has the DNA TGTGCCAGCAGTGAGGACAGGGTGGTTTTT. Its protein product is CASSEDRVVF.

Here the CDR3 reads CATSRVGSSTYEQYF. CDR3 nucleotide sequence: TGTGCCACCAGCAGAGTAGGGAGCAGTACCTACGAGCAGTACTTC. J is TRBJ2-7 and V is TRBV15; weak D call: TRBD2 (5 bases). The CDR3 spans 15 residues. The ends were cut back, 1 base at V and 2 bases at J, with 12 bases in the middle. Germline V gene lookup returns CDR1 LNHNV and CDR2 YYDKDF (reference sequence).

CDR3 protein: CASSLSGRTSPRDEQFF. CDR3 sequence (DNA): TGTGCCAGCAGCTTATCCGGCAGGACTAGCCCGAGAGATGAGCAGTTCTTC. V gene TRBV9 combines with J gene TRBJ2-1, with TRBD2 identical over 8 bases. The V and J ends lost 4 bases and 8 bases, in that order; junction bases with no gene match: 17. Germline V gene lookup returns CDR1 SGDLS and CDR2 YYNGEE. CDR3 length equals 17 residues.

This chain uses TRBV9 with TRBJ2-2; D may be TRBD2 (6 bases). V was cut by 2 bases and J by 0 bases, with 11 bases left in between. Germline V gene lookup returns CDR1 SGDLS and CDR2 YYNGEE. The CDR3 is 16 amino acids. The CDR3, as DNA: TGTGCCAGCAGCGTCGATTTAGCGGCGAACACCGGGGAGCTGTTTTTT. Its translation: CASSVDLAANTGELFF.

This sequence joins TRBV11-2 and TRBJ2-3, with D hard to call. Trimming pared 3 bases from V and 2 bases from J, leaving 6 bases between. Germline values: CDR1 SGHAT, CDR2 FQNNGV. CDR3 length equals 13 residues. This CDR3 is CASSLPVTDTQYF. The CDR3 bases are TGTGCCAGCAGCTTGCCAGTCACAGATACGCAGTATTTT.

The chain couples TRBV28 to TRBJ2-2, with D unresolved. Germline lookup yields CDR1 MDHEN and CDR2 SYDVKM. The CDR3 consists of 16 residues. The V end was cut by 4 bases, the J end by 2 bases, with 14 bases between. Written as DNA, the CDR3 is TGTGCCAGCAGTTCCAGTGACCCTTCTAACACCGGGGAGCTGTTTTTT. It specifies CASSSSDPSNTGELFF.

The V and J genes are TRBV6-1 and TRBJ1-6, with no clear D. Germline CDR1 MNHNS, CDR2 SASEGT. The V and J ends lost 4 bases and 2 bases respectively, with 12 bases between them. This CDR3 region has 16 residues. DNA for the CDR3: TGTGCCAGCAGTGGAGGCCAGCCTACCTATAATTCACCCCTCCACTTT. Translated: CASSGGQPTYNSPLHF.

The count of this clone is one. The V and J genes are TRBV10-3 and TRBJ2-1; the D gene is possibly TRBD1 (6 bases). V was pared by 10 bases and J by 7 bases, with 11 bases between. Germline V gene lookup returns CDR1 ENHRY and CDR2 SYGVKD. This CDR3 has 11 amino acids. In nucleotides, the CDR3 is TGTGCCACCTCGAGGGGGAATGAGCAGTTCTTC. This translates into CATSRGNEQFF.

The V gene is TRBV19, the J gene TRBJ2-3; 16 bases align to TRBD2. The CDR3 runs 18 residues. Germline values: CDR1 LNHDA, CDR2 SQIVND (reference sequence). V shed 4 bases and J 0 bases; nucleotides not matched to a gene: 4. The CDR3 reads CASSTGLAGGRSTDTQYF. For the CDR3, the DNA is TGTGCCAGTAGTACGGGACTAGCGGGAGGGCGAAGCACAGATACGCAGTATTTT.

The V gene is TRBV7-2, the J gene TRBJ2-1, with unresolved D. CDR3 length: 14 residues. Germline V gene sequence: CDR1 SGHTA, CDR2 FQGNSA. The V and J ends lost 1 base and 1 base respectively, with 5 bases between them. CDR3 loop: CASSLGISYNEQFF. CDR3 nucleotide sequence: TGTGCCAGCAGCTTAGGGATTTCCTACAATGAGCAGTTCTTC.

The chain combines TRBV30 with TRBJ1-5; D is uncertain. Trimming removed 0 bases from V and 5 bases from J, with 14 bases in between. The CDR3 spans 15 residues. Germline lookup yields CDR1 GTSNPN and CDR2 SVGIG (reference sequence). As DNA, the CDR3 is TGTGCCTGGAGTGTACCTGAATTCCCCTATCAGCCCCAGCATTTT. Protein product: CAWSVPEFPYQPQHF.

CDR3 loop: CASSLDDHTIYF. The CDR3 DNA sequence: TGTGCCAGCAGCTTAGATGATCACACCATATATTTT. J is TRBJ1-3 and V is TRBV11-3; D not resolved. The germline CDR1 and CDR2 sequences are SGHNT and YENEEA. Between the trimmed V and J ends, which lost 0 bases and 8 bases, there was a span of 5 bases. The CDR3 runs 12 residues.

The V and J genes are TRBV6-1 and TRBJ2-2; 8 bases are shared with TRBD2. The CDR3 extends over 16 amino acids. CDR1 and CDR2 from the germline V gene are MNHNS and SASEGT. Germline trimming cut 4 bases from V and 1 base from J; bases unmatched to any gene: 5. For the CDR3, the DNA is TGTGCCAGCAGTGCGCGGGAGGCCCGGAACACCGGGGAGCTGTTTTTT. Amino acid sequence: CASSAREARNTGELFF.

V gene TRBV4-1 combines with J gene TRBJ2-1; 7 bases match TRBD2. The V gene end was trimmed by 1 base and the J gene end by 2 bases; junction bases not matched to a gene: 5. Germline V gene sequence: CDR1 MGHRA, CDR2 YSYEKL. CDR3 size: 16 residues. CDR3 loop: CASSQVTSATYNEQFF. CDR3 DNA sequence: TGCGCCAGCAGCCAAGTTACTAGCGCTACCTACAATGAGCAGTTCTTC.

The chain has TRBV5-1 and TRBJ2-4; D might be TRBD1 (6 bases). Germline CDR1 is SGHRS and CDR2 is YFSETQ. The CDR3 has 13 amino acids. V was pared by 1 base and J by 8 bases, with 10 bases between. CDR3 loop: CASSLTGQDIQYF. The CDR3 DNA sequence: TGCGCCAGCAGCTTGACAGGGCAGGACATTCAGTACTTC.

This clone appeared a few times. This chain uses TRBV28 with TRBJ1-2; no clear D. The CDR3 has 11 amino acids. Germline lookup yields CDR1 MDHEN and CDR2 SYDVKM. V lost 6 bases and J 8 bases, leaving 10 bases between the germline ends. The CDR3 nucleotides read TGTGCCAGCAGCACCTCGGGAGGCTACACCTTC. It encodes CASSTSGGYTF.

The rearrangement uses TRBV6-7 and TRBJ1-1, with TRBD1 matching over 9 bases. TRBV6-7 falls under the ORF class, with uncertain function. V gave up 2 bases and J gave up 10 bases; unmatched junction bases: 11. This CDR3 spans 15 amino acids. DNA of the CDR3: TGTGCCAGCAGTTACCCCTGCGGGACAGGGCGATTAGCTTTCTTT. This sequence encodes CASSYPCGTGRLAFF.

This chain joins TRBV7-2 and TRBJ2-4; a possible D gene is TRBD2 (5 bases). Trimming cost V 5 bases and J 0 bases, with 8 bases left between them. Germline CDR1 reads SGHTA; CDR2 reads FQGNSA. This CDR3 has 14 amino acids. The CDR3 DNA follows: TGTGCCAGCAGCCCCGGGATAGCCAAAAACATTCAGTACTTC. The encoded protein is CASSPGIAKNIQYF.

V gene TRBV2 combines with J gene TRBJ2-3; TRBD2 aligns across 14 bases. V gave up 5 bases and J gave up 4 bases; unmatched junction bases: 5. Germline CDR1 reads SNHLY; CDR2 reads FYNNEI. The length of the CDR3 is 16 residues. The CDR3 spells CASSPRTSGGPDTQYF. The CDR3 nucleotides read TGTGCCAGCAGTCCTCGGACTAGCGGGGGGCCAGATACGCAGTATTTT. Full variable domain (outside the CDR3, taken from reference TRBV2 and TRBJ2-3): EPEVTQTPSHQVTQMGQEVILRCVPISNHLYFYWYRQILGQKVEFLVSFYNNEISEKSEIFDDQFSVERPDGSNFTLKIRSTKLEDSAMYFCASSPRTSGGPDTQYFGPGTRLTVL.

The gene calls are TRBV5-1 and TRBJ2-1, with 7 bases fitting TRBD1. The CDR3 extends over 16 amino acids. J was trimmed by 3 bases and V by 3 bases; bases with no gene match: 9. CDR1 is SGHRS and CDR2 is YFSETQ in the germline V gene. CDR3 in amino acids: CASSWNDRALYNEQFF. As DNA, the CDR3 is TGCGCCAGCAGCTGGAACGACAGGGCCCTCTACAATGAGCAGTTCTTC.

As concerns this clone: The same CDR3 also results from other DNA sequences found in this sample. The genes are TRBV19 and TRBJ2-7; 9 bases are a match to TRBD1. The CDR3 contains 14 residues. V gave up 4 bases and J gave up 2 bases; unmatched junction bases: 3. Per germline, CDR1 LNHDA and CDR2 SQIVND (reference sequence). The CDR3 nucleotides read TGTGCCAGTAGTACCAGACAGGGGGCCTACGAGCAGTACTTC. Protein product: CASSTRQGAYEQYF.

This chain links TRBV25-1 with TRBJ1-6, with D perhaps matching TRBD1 (5 bases). This CDR3 contains 13 residues. The germline V gene has CDR1 MGHDK and CDR2 SYGVNS. The V gene lost 4 bases and the J gene lost 7 bases, with 8 bases spanning the gap. The CDR3 bases are TGTGCCAGCAGTGTGACAGTGAATTCACCCCTCCACTTT. It translates to CASSVTVNSPLHF.

This chain connects TRBV19 to TRBJ2-5; 11 nucleotides match TRBD2. This CDR3 region has 14 residues. The germline V gene has CDR1 LNHDA and CDR2 SQIVND (reference sequence). V dropped 6 bases and J dropped 4; count of bases not matched to a gene: 4. The DNA for the CDR3 is TGTGCCAGTAGAGCTACTAGCGGGGGAGAGACCCAGTACTTC. Its translation is CASRATSGGETQYF.

V usage is TRBV7-8 and J usage is TRBJ2-5; TRBD2 matches at 8 bases. Germline V gene lookup returns CDR1 SGHVS and CDR2 FQNEAQ. CDR3 length equals 16 residues. The ends lost 2 bases at V and 1 base at J; junction bases unmatched: 6. CDR3 sequence (DNA): TGTGCCAGCAGCTTATTCGTAGCGGGAATCCAAGAGACCCAGTACTTC. Its translation: CASSLFVAGIQETQYF. The full variable domain, with the rest looked up from reference TRBV7-8 and TRBJ2-5, is GAGVSQSPRYKVAKRGQDVALRCDPISGHVSLFWYQQALGQGPEFLTYFQNEAQLDKSGLPSDRFFAERPEGSVSTLKIQRTQQEDSAVYLCASSLFVAGIQETQYFGPGTRLLVL.

This rearrangement joins TRBV7-8 to TRBJ1-2; D perhaps matches TRBD1 (6 bases). With 1 base removed from V and 0 bases from J, the gap between germline ends came to 12 bases. The CDR3 is 16 residues long. Germline lookup yields CDR1 SGHVS and CDR2 FQNEAQ. The CDR3 DNA reads as TGTGCCAGCAGCTTAGGGAGGGGGAGGACTAACTATGGCTACACCTTC. Encoded protein: CASSLGRGRTNYGYTF.

A single count supports this clone. The chain carries TRBV11-2 and TRBJ2-3, with no clear D. With 5 bases removed from V and 7 bases from J, the gap between germline ends came to 7 bases. The CDR3 length is 11 residues. Germline CDR1 is SGHAT and CDR2 is FQNNGV. The CDR3 DNA sequence: TGTGCCAGCAGCCCCAAGAATACGCAGTATTTT. This encodes CASSPKNTQYF.

The chain couples TRBV11-2 to TRBJ2-7; unclear D gene. V was pared by 0 bases and J by 4 bases, with 13 bases between. Germline-derived CDR1 and CDR2 are SGHAT and FQNNGV. There are 15 residues in the CDR3. The CDR3 is CASSLDPGAKYEQYF. CDR3 nucleotide sequence: TGTGCCAGCAGCTTAGACCCGGGCGCTAAGTACGAGCAGTACTTC.

The V call is TRBV6-6, the J call TRBJ2-7; D possibly matches TRBD1 or TRBD2 (5 bases each). Deletions cut 7 bases from V and 3 bases from J, with 16 bases between. The length of the CDR3 is 14 residues. From germline, CDR1 is MNHNY and CDR2 SVGAGI (reference sequence). This chain's CDR3 is CASTPGAEDYEQYF. As DNA, the CDR3 is TGTGCCAGCACCCCCGGGGCGGAAGACTACGAGCAGTACTTC.

V usage is TRBV11-3 and J usage is TRBJ1-2; weak D call: TRBD1 (5 bases). V was pared by 5 bases and J by 8 bases, with 18 bases between. This CDR3 is built from 14 residues. Germline CDR1 reads SGHNT; CDR2 reads YENEEA. The CDR3 spells CASSPTVTGVGYTF. The CDR3 region has the DNA TGTGCCAGCAGCCCGACAGTGACGGGGGTCGGCTACACCTTC.